The 30 T cell receptor beta chains below all came from one sample that was sequenced in a study of cytomegalovirus exposure and HLA in healthy donors (TCRdb year 2017). The method was the immunoSEQ multiplex PCR assay. A mixture of 60 forward primers for TCR Vbeta segments and 13 reverse primers for TCR Jbeta segments was used in the multiplex PCR. As stored in TCRdb, this immuneACCESS dataset retains in-frame rearrangements with V and J assigned. A fraction of the clones does not appear; measured against another copy, unresolved V genes explain less than half of the discrepancy, and the remainder lacks a known reason. Across this sample there are 100,000 or so clones, with about four fifths seen only once. 3.5% to 5% of the sample lies in the top ten. Sequencing input: PBMCs. These receptors all stem from a female donor in good health and CMV-seropositive.

This chain connects TRBV18 to TRBJ2-2; 7 bases line up with TRBD1. V gave up 6 bases and J gave up 4 bases; unmatched junction bases: 5. CDR3 size: 14 residues. Germline CDR1 KGHSH, CDR2 LQKENI. The CDR3 DNA follows: TGTGCCAGCTCGTCCAGGGGGTCCACCGGGGAGCTGTTTTTT. Residues: CASSSRGSTGELFF.

J is TRBJ1-1 and V is TRBV7-9; weak D call: TRBD1 (6 bases). Germline CDR1 and CDR2: SEHNR and FQNEAQ (reference sequence). V gave up 2 bases and J gave up 5 bases, with 18 bases separating them. This CDR3 is 16 amino acids long. The CDR3, as DNA: TGTGCCAGCAGCTTAACGCTTGGAACAGGGAAAACTGAAGCTTTCTTT. The encoded protein is CASSLTLGTGKTEAFF.

The V and J genes are TRBV4-1 and TRBJ2-7, with D perhaps matching TRBD2 (6 bases). The ends were cut back, 0 bases at V and 3 bases at J, with 15 bases in the middle. CDR3 size: 16 residues. CDR1 and CDR2 (germline): MGHRA, YSYEKL. CDR3 amino acids: CASSQDTASADYEQYF. The CDR3 DNA follows: TGCGCCAGCAGCCAAGATACGGCTAGCGCGGACTACGAGCAGTACTTC.

This chain links TRBV5-1 with TRBJ2-1; no clear D. The V gene's germline CDR1 is SGHRS and CDR2 YFSETQ. Trimming removed 0 bases at V and 7 bases at J, with 14 bases between. This CDR3 has 15 amino acids. The CDR3 nucleotides read TGCGCCAGCAGCTTGGGATCACGAATCGCGAATGAGCAGTTCTTC. Protein product: CASSLGSRIANEQFF.

The V gene is TRBV30, the J gene TRBJ2-7; possible D gene TRBD2, 7 bases. This CDR3 has 15 residues. Germline loops: CDR1 GTSNPN, CDR2 SVGIG (reference sequence). V shed 0 bases and J shed 0 bases, with 12 bases lying between them. CDR3 coding DNA: TGTGCCTGGAGTGTCGGGGGGCGTCCCTCCTACGAGCAGTACTTC. It codes for CAWSVGGRPSYEQYF.

The chain employs TRBV7-8 and TRBJ2-7; 11 bases line up with TRBD1. V shed 2 bases and J 3 bases; nucleotides not matched to a gene: 6. The CDR3 loop spans 16 amino acids. The V gene's germline CDR1 is SGHVS and CDR2 FQNEAQ. CDR3: CASSLKGDRGGYEQYF. CDR3 DNA: TGTGCCAGCAGCTTAAAGGGGGACAGGGGGGGCTACGAGCAGTACTTC.

The V and J genes are TRBV11-2 and TRBJ1-1; tentative D call: TRBD1 (6 bases). Trimming removed 4 bases at V and 4 bases at J, with 16 bases between. This CDR3 contains 15 residues. Germline CDR1 and CDR2: SGHAT and FQNNGV. This CDR3 reads CASSSQGGGSTEAFF. The CDR3 DNA reads as TGTGCCAGCAGCTCCCAAGGGGGGGGGTCCACTGAAGCTTTCTTT.

This clone occurred once. The chain carries TRBV11-2 and TRBJ2-7, with 12 nucleotides matching TRBD2. Trimming cost V 5 bases and J 2 bases; bases outside gene matches: 4. This CDR3 is built from 15 residues. Germline CDR1 reads SGHAT; CDR2 reads FQNNGV. CDR3 region: CASSLTSGSPYEQYF. The CDR3 coding sequence is TGTGCCAGCAGCCTGACTAGCGGGAGTCCCTACGAGCAGTACTTC.

J is TRBJ1-5 and V is TRBV6-5; D is ambiguous. Looked up from germline, CDR1 is MNHEY and CDR2 is SVGAGI. V gave up 6 bases and J gave up 5 bases, with 11 bases separating them. CDR3 length: 13 amino acids. The CDR3 spells CASSPQSYQPQHF. CDR3 DNA sequence: TGTGCCAGCAGCCCACAGTCGTATCAGCCCCAGCATTTT.

The chain uses TRBV6-5 and TRBJ2-3; 8 bases are a match to TRBD2. The ends lost 1 base at V and 6 bases at J; junction bases unmatched: 6. The CDR3 contains 15 residues. Germline values: CDR1 MNHEY, CDR2 SVGAGI. CDR3 in DNA: TGTGCCAGCAGTTACTTGGGGACTAGTGGCGATACGCAGTATTTT. Encoded protein: CASSYLGTSGDTQYF.

The chain employs TRBV5-5 and TRBJ2-7; TRBD2 matches at 8 bases. CDR3 length: 16 residues. Germline lookup yields CDR1 SGHKS and CDR2 YYEKEE (reference sequence). Trimming removed 5 bases from V and 2 bases from J; junction bases left unmatched: 12. The CDR3 sequence is CASRSGHPGGAYEQYF. The CDR3 DNA reads TGTGCCAGCAGATCGGGGCATCCGGGAGGGGCCTACGAGCAGTACTTC.

V usage is TRBV19 and J usage is TRBJ2-1; TRBD2 is a possible D gene (5 bases). The V gene's germline CDR1 is LNHDA and CDR2 SQIVND (reference sequence). This CDR3 is built from 13 residues. V shed 7 bases and J shed 11 bases, with 18 bases lying between them. CDR3 in amino acids: CASTEDGVDKQFF. The CDR3 DNA follows: TGTGCCAGTACAGAGGACGGGGTAGACAAGCAGTTCTTC.

The chain recombines TRBV7-9 with TRBJ1-3; D not resolved. Germline-derived CDR1 and CDR2 are SEHNR and FQNEAQ (reference sequence). V was trimmed by 1 base and J by 0 bases, leaving 10 bases between them. This CDR3 spans 16 amino acids. The chain's CDR3 is CASSLVSGASGNTIYF. The CDR3 DNA reads TGTGCCAGCAGCTTAGTATCGGGAGCCTCTGGAAACACCATATATTTT.

V is TRBV10-2 and J is TRBJ2-2; TRBD2 matches at 7 bases. The germline CDR1 and CDR2 sequences are WSHSY and SAAADI. Trimming at V came to 7 bases and at J to 0 bases, leaving 11 bases not matched to a gene. The CDR3 length is 17 residues. The DNA for the CDR3 is TGCGCCAGCACCCTCTCGAGACTAGCCGCGAACACCGGGGAGCTGTTTTTT. Translating it yields CASTLSRLAANTGELFF.

This sequence joins TRBV5-1 and TRBJ2-3, with D perhaps TRBD2 (7 bases). Trimming removed 3 bases at V and 1 base at J, with 9 bases between. The germline CDR1 and CDR2 sequences are SGHRS and YFSETQ. The CDR3 has 14 residues. As DNA, the CDR3 is TGCGCCAGCAGCTACGGGGGGCGCACAGATACGCAGTATTTT. This translates into CASSYGGRTDTQYF.

The chain uses TRBV29-1 and TRBJ2-1, with D maybe TRBD2 (6 bases). The V and J ends lost 7 bases and 7 bases respectively, with 14 bases between them. CDR3 size: 12 residues. Germline CDR1 is SQVTM and CDR2 is ANQGSEA. The CDR3 DNA is TGCAGCGCTGTCGGGACTCGGAATGAGCAGTTCTTC. Protein sequence: CSAVGTRNEQFF.

This chain joins TRBV2 and TRBJ1-2; 8 bases fit TRBD1. Losses at the gene ends were 4 bases for V and 0 bases for J; bases not matched to a gene: 7. Germline CDR1 and CDR2: SNHLY and FYNNEI. The CDR3 extends over 16 amino acids. The CDR3 spells CASSGAGGHPNYGYTF. Here the CDR3 DNA reads TGTGCCAGCAGTGGGGCAGGGGGCCACCCTAACTATGGCTACACCTTC.

Turning to this clone: One end of the junction varies from germline; a read error may be responsible. This chain links TRBV7-2 with TRBJ2-4; 9 bases line up with TRBD1. The germline V gene encodes CDR1 SGHTA and CDR2 FQGNSA. This CDR3 has 17 amino acids. CDR3: CASSLRWDRVSKNSQYF. CDR3 sequence (DNA): TGTGCCAGCAGCTTAAGATGGGACAGGGTGTCCAAAAACAGTCAGTACTTC.

This clone occurred once. The chain links TRBV6-5 to TRBJ1-2; D possibly corresponds to TRBD1 (5 bases). CDR1 and CDR2 (germline): MNHEY, SVGAGI. The CDR3 extends over 13 amino acids. V lost 0 bases, J lost 8 bases, and 10 bases lay in between. CDR3 nucleotide sequence: TGTGCCAGCAGTTACTCGGGGCGTTGGGGCTACACCTTC. Translation: CASSYSGRWGYTF.

Of note for this clone: At the DNA level, this CDR3 is encoded by other sequences in the same sample as well. This sequence joins TRBV7-2 and TRBJ2-7; D perhaps matches TRBD1 (5 bases). The CDR3 contains 13 residues. V shed 1 base and J shed 3 bases, with 7 bases lying between them. The germline V gene encodes CDR1 SGHTA and CDR2 FQGNSA. This CDR3 is CASSLGRGYEQYF. The CDR3 DNA sequence: TGTGCCAGCAGCTTAGGTAGGGGCTACGAGCAGTACTTC.

This rearrangement joins TRBV7-2 to TRBJ1-1; D might be TRBD1 (5 bases). CDR3 length: 12 amino acids. Trimming left V 4 bases short and J 10 bases short, with 13 bases between. The V gene's germline CDR1 is SGHTA and CDR2 FQGNSA. CDR3 bases: TGTGCCAGCAGCTATGGGGAGGGACCAGCTTTCTTT. It specifies CASSYGEGPAFF. Combining the CDR3 with reference TRBV7-2 and TRBJ1-1 gives the whole variable domain GAGVSQSPSNKVTEKGKDVELRCDPISGHTALYWYRQSLGQGLEFLIYFQGNSAPDKSGLPSDRFSAERTGGSVSTLTIQRTQQEDSAVYLCASSYGEGPAFFGQGTRLTVV.

The V and J genes are TRBV9 and TRBJ1-1, with no clear D. Germline lookup yields CDR1 SGDLS and CDR2 YYNGEE. The V and J ends lost 0 bases and 1 base respectively, with 10 bases between them. This CDR3 has 15 residues. The CDR3 protein is CASSVGVGSNTEAFF. Here the CDR3 DNA reads TGTGCCAGCAGCGTAGGGGTGGGCTCGAACACTGAAGCTTTCTTT.

This chain links TRBV6-1 with TRBJ1-2; D is unresolved. There are 13 residues in the CDR3. Germline CDR1 MNHNS, CDR2 SASEGT. The V end was cut by 4 bases, the J end by 1 base, with 7 bases between. In DNA, the CDR3 is TGTGCCAGCAGTGGGAGGGTTAACTATGGCTACACCTTC. Its protein is CASSGRVNYGYTF.

The chain links TRBV27 to TRBJ2-7; TRBD1 matches at 7 bases. The CDR3 length is 13 residues. Per germline, CDR1 MNHEY and CDR2 SMNVEV (reference sequence). V shed 8 bases and J 4 bases; nucleotides not matched to a gene: 8. CDR3 nucleotides: TGTGCCAGCGGAACGACAGGGATATACGAGCAGTACTTC. Translation gives CASGTTGIYEQYF.

The V and J genes are TRBV5-1 and TRBJ1-4; no clear D gene. The germline V gene encodes CDR1 SGHRS and CDR2 YFSETQ. There are 18 residues in the CDR3. V was pared by 0 bases and J by 2 bases, with 17 bases between. The CDR3 spells CASSLDGRQTGTNEKLFF. The CDR3 DNA follows: TGCGCCAGCAGCTTGGATGGTCGGCAGACGGGGACTAATGAAAAACTGTTTTTT.

The chain couples TRBV30 to TRBJ2-7, with D perhaps TRBD1 (5 bases). This CDR3 contains 14 residues. Germline CDR1 is GTSNPN and CDR2 is SVGIG (reference sequence). V lost 0 bases and J 1 base, leaving 10 bases between the germline ends. The CDR3 region is CAWSVVQGSYEQYF. The CDR3, as DNA: TGTGCCTGGAGTGTAGTGCAGGGATCCTACGAGCAGTACTTC.

This clone occurred a few times. The gene calls are TRBV6-1 and TRBJ2-7; 10 bases map to TRBD1. Germline V gene sequence: CDR1 MNHNS, CDR2 SASEGT. V lost 4 bases to trimming and J lost 4 bases; unmatched junction nucleotides: 13. The CDR3 is 17 amino acids. The CDR3 protein is CASSGGTGVRIPYEQYF. Here the CDR3 DNA reads TGTGCCAGCAGTGGCGGGACAGGGGTCCGCATACCGTACGAGCAGTACTTC.

V is TRBV7-2 and J is TRBJ2-7; 9 nucleotides align to TRBD1. From germline, CDR1 is SGHTA and CDR2 FQGNSA. This CDR3 is 15 amino acids long. V shed 7 bases, J shed 7 bases, and the junction held 14 bases outside the gene matches. The CDR3 reads CASTARRGQGLEQYF. In DNA, the CDR3 is TGTGCCAGCACCGCCAGGCGGGGACAGGGTTTAGAGCAGTACTTC. Using reference TRBV7-2 and TRBJ2-7 for the parts outside the CDR3, the full variable domain is GAGVSQSPSNKVTEKGKDVELRCDPISGHTALYWYRQSLGQGLEFLIYFQGNSAPDKSGLPSDRFSAERTGGSVSTLTIQRTQQEDSAVYLCASTARRGQGLEQYFGPGTRLTVT.

The rearrangement links TRBV18 to TRBJ1-3, with a possible D match to TRBD1 (6 bases). The CDR3 has 18 residues. V shed 9 bases and J shed 0 bases, with 24 bases lying between them. Per germline, CDR1 KGHSH and CDR2 LQKENI. The CDR3, as DNA: TGTGCCAGTCAAGACGACAGGCGGCAACCCTACTCTGGAAACACCATATATTTT. Translation: CASQDDRRQPYSGNTIYF. Supplemented by reference TRBV18 and TRBJ1-3, the full variable domain reads NAGVMQNPRHLVRRRGQEARLRCSPMKGHSHVYWYRQLPEEGLKFMVYLQKENIIDESGMPKERFSAEFPKEGPSILRIQQVVRGDSAAYFCASQDDRRQPYSGNTIYFGEGSWLTVV.

The CDR3 bases are TGTGCCAGCAGGACTGGGGCAGGAAACACCATATATTTT. Protein sequence: CASRTGAGNTIYF. The chain combines TRBV11-2 with TRBJ1-3; maybe TRBD1 (5 bases). The CDR3 contains 13 residues. The V and J ends lost 6 bases and 4 bases respectively, with 10 bases between them. Germline CDR1 and CDR2: SGHAT and FQNNGV.